This TCR beta chain was captured in a study of CD8+ T cells in alopecia areata. On the study more broadly: Treated patients received oral tofacitinib, 5 to 10 mg twice daily. Patients took tofacitinib for 6 to 18 months, followed by 6 drug-free months. Points from the study as a whole: For lesional scalp, especially alopecia totalis/universalis, clonality was higher than in normal scalp. Scalp data also include sequences from resident alphabeta T cells of normal skin.

In each case, RNA was isolated and then reverse transcribed into cDNA as the sequencing template. Assay used: immunoSEQ multiplex PCR; TCRdb lists only in-frame clones, some missing. The profile shows 150,000 or so clones, roughly 48% of them singletons. Notes on this clone: What it recognizes is unknown.

Germline V lookup: CDR1 MNHNY, CDR2 SVGAGI (reference sequence). The CDR3 is 13 amino acids. V trimming: 8 bases; J trimming: 2 bases; junction bases outside the gene matches: 3. The rearrangement joins TRBV6-6 to TRBJ2-7; 10 bases line up with TRBD2. The sample consisted of CD4+ T cells sorted from blood. This clonotype was obtained from a human donor with alopecia areata. In nucleotides, the CDR3 is TGTGCCAGCCCTAGCGGGAGTACCTACGAGCAGTACTTC. Its protein is CASPSGSTYEQYF.